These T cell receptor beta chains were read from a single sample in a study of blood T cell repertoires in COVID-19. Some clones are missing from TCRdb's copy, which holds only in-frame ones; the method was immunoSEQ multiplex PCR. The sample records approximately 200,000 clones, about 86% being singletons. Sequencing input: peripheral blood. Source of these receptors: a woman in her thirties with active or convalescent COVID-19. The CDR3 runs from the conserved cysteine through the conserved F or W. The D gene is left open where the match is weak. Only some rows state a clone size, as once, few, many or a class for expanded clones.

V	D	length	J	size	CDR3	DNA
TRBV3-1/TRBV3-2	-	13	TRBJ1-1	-	CASHSRGNTEAFF	TGTGCCAGCCACTCCCGGGGGAACACTGAAGCTTTCTTT
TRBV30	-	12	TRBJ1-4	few	CALDTPNEKLFF	TGTGCCTTAGACACACCTAATGAAAAACTGTTTTTT
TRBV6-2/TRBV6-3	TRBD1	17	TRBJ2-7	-	CASSYVAGGEGPYEQYF	TGTGCCAGCAGTTACGTGGCAGGGGGAGAGGGGCCCTACGAGCAGTACTTC
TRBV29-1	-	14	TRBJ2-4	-	CSVESRLAKNIQYF	TGCAGCGTTGAATCCAGGCTAGCCAAAAACATTCAGTACTTC
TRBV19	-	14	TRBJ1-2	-	CASSTPDWNYGYTF	TGTGCCAGTAGTACCCCTGACTGGAACTATGGCTACACCTTC
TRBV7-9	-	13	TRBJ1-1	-	CASSWGGLTEAFF	TGTGCCAGCAGCTGGGGGGGCCTGACCGAAGCTTTCTTT
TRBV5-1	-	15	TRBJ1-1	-	CASSPLQGPNTEAFF	TGCGCCAGCAGCCCGCTACAGGGCCCGAACACTGAAGCTTTCTTT
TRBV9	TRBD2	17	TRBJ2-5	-	CASSDGRGLADQETQYF	TGTGCCAGCAGCGACGGCCGCGGACTAGCGGACCAAGAGACCCAGTACTTC
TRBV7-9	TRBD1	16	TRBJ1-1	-	CASSPRNRGMDTEAFF	TGTGCCAGCAGCCCGAGAAACAGGGGTATGGACACTGAAGCTTTCTTT
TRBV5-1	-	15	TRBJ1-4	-	CASSPQGTTNEKLFF	TGCGCCAGCAGCCCCCAGGGGACAACTAATGAAAAACTGTTTTTT
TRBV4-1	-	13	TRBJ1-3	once	CASSQDSGNTIYF	TGCGCCAGCAGCCAAGATTCGGGGAACACCATATATTTT
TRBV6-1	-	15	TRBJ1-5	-	CASSEAGGGEWPQHF	TGTGCCAGCAGTGAAGCGGGCGGGGGGGAATGGCCCCAGCATTTT
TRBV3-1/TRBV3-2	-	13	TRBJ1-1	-	CASSLQVNTEAFF	TGTGCCAGCAGCTTACAGGTGAACACTGAAGCTTTCTTT
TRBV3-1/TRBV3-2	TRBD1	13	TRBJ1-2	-	CASSLGQGYGYTF	TGTGCCAGCAGCCTCGGACAGGGCTATGGCTACACCTTC
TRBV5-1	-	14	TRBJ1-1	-	CASSLAQGRTEAFF	TGCGCCAGCAGCTTGGCACAGGGTCGCACTGAAGCTTTCTTT
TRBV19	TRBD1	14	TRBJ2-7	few	CASTNGQGNYEQYF	TGTGCCAGTACAAACGGACAGGGGAACTACGAGCAGTACTTC
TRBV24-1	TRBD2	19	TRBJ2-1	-	CATSDLGTPSGRARNEQFF	TGTGCCACCAGTGATTTGGGGACCCCTAGCGGGAGGGCGAGGAATGAGCAGTTCTTC
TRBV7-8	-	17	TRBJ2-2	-	CASSPLGRTNHAGELFF	TGTGCCAGCAGCCCCCTGGGTAGGACTAATCACGCCGGGGAGCTGTTTTTT
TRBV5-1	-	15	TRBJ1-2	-	CASREGDYLNYGYTF	TGCGCCAGCCGCGAAGGGGACTACCTTAACTATGGCTACACCTTC
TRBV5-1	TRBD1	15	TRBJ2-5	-	CASSLAPYRGETQYF	TGCGCCAGCAGCTTGGCCCCCTACAGGGGAGAGACCCAGTACTTC
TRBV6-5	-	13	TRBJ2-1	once	CASRALLGSEQFF	TGTGCCAGCAGGGCCCTACTTGGGAGCGAGCAGTTCTTC
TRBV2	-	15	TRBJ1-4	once	CASSIQGLTNEKLFF	TGTGCCAGCAGTATCCAGGGTTTGACTAATGAAAAACTGTTTTTT
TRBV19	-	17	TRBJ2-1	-	CASSMLRDTSKGNEQFF	TGTGCCAGTAGTATGCTCCGGGACACATCAAAGGGCAATGAGCAGTTCTTC
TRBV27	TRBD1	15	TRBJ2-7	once	CASSPWTGGSYEQYF	TGTGCCAGCAGTCCTTGGACAGGCGGCTCCTACGAGCAGTACTTC
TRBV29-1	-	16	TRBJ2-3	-	CSVVLRRVYSTDTQYF	TGCAGCGTTGTCCTCCGGCGGGTTTATAGCACAGATACGCAGTATTTT
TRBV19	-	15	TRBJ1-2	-	CASSPQGAGVYGYTF	TGTGCCAGTAGCCCACAGGGAGCGGGGGTCTATGGCTACACCTTC
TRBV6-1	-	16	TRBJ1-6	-	CASSGLSSSYNSPLHF	TGTGCCAGCAGTGGTCTTTCGAGCTCCTATAATTCACCCCTCCACTTT
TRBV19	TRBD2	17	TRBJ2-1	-	CASSIPGLTSSYNEQFF	TGTGCCAGTAGTATACCGGGACTAACAAGCTCCTACAATGAGCAGTTCTTC
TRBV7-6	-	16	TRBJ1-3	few	CASSLAGGAGGNTIYF	TGTGCCAGCAGCTTAGCTGGAGGGGCAGGTGGAAACACCATATATTTT
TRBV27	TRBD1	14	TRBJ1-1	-	CASSYTGALTEAFF	TGTGCCAGCAGTTACACAGGGGCCCTCACTGAAGCTTTCTTT
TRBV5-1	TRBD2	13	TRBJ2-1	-	CASGIRTSDEQFF	TGCGCCAGTGGCATTAGGACTAGCGATGAGCAGTTCTTC
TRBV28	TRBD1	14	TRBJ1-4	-	CASSLTGVVEKLFF	TGTGCCAGCAGTTTGACAGGGGTTGTTGAAAAACTGTTTTTT
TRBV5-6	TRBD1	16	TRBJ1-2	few	CASSPPGQGAWYGYTF	TGTGCCAGCAGCCCACCGGGACAGGGGGCTTGGTATGGCTACACCTTC
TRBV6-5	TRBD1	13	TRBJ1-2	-	CASSYRDRDGYTF	TGTGCCAGCAGTTACCGGGACAGGGATGGCTACACCTTC
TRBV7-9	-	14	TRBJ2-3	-	CASSLEGSTDTQYF	TGTGCCAGCAGCTTAGAGGGGAGCACAGATACGCAGTATTTT
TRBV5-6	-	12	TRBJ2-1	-	CASSLVGYEQFF	TGTGCCAGCAGCTTGGTTGGCTATGAGCAGTTCTTC
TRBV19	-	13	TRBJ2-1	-	CASSSGAYNEQFF	TGTGCCAGTAGTAGCGGGGCCTACAATGAGCAGTTCTTC
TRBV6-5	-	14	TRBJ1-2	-	CASSPFETAYGYTF	TGTGCCAGCAGCCCGTTTGAGACAGCTTATGGCTACACCTTC
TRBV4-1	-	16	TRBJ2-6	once	CASIPGAVAGANVLTF	TGCGCCAGCATACCGGGTGCGGTCGCTGGGGCCAACGTCCTGACTTTC
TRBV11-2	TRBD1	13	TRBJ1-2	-	CASSLDGQDGYTF	TGTGCCAGCAGCTTAGATGGACAGGATGGCTACACCTTC
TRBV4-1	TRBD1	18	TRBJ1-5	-	CASSQDSGTGHSNQPQHF	TGCGCCAGCAGCCAAGATAGTGGGACAGGGCATAGCAATCAGCCCCAGCATTTT
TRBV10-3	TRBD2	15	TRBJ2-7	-	CAISIGTSGAYEQYF	TGTGCCATCAGTATCGGGACTAGCGGGGCCTACGAGCAGTACTTC
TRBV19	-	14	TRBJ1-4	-	CASSIRTVGEKLFF	TGTGCCAGTAGTATCAGGACAGTCGGTGAAAAACTGTTTTTT
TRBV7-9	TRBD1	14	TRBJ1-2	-	CASSFDGQGYGYTF	TGTGCCAGCAGTTTTGATGGACAGGGCTATGGCTACACCTTC
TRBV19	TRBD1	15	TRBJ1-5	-	CASSAGTGAGQPQHF	TGTGCCAGTAGTGCCGGGACAGGGGCTGGTCAGCCCCAGCATTTT